This T cell receptor (beta chain) was documented in a study of T cells after yellow fever vaccination. One entry per CDR3 protein results from TCRdb running MiXCR on the 5' RACE reads. This table holds around 530,000 distinct CDR3 sequences, less than 20% found once. Between the trimmed V and J ends, which lost 0 bases and 5 bases, there was a span of 9 bases. Germline V CDR1 and CDR2: SGHRS, YFSETQ. The CDR3 consists of 14 residues. The receptor's source is a man younger than 35 who received the YFV17D yellow fever vaccine. Specimen: PBMCs, collected about 5 days after the first yellow fever vaccination. The chain employs TRBV5-1 and TRBJ2-1; TRBD1 might be the D (5 bases). Here the CDR3 DNA reads TGCGCCAGCAGCTTGGAACAGGTCAACAATGAGCAGTTCTTC. This translates into CASSLEQVNNEQFF.